These 21 T cell receptor beta chains came from one sample sequenced in a study of blood T cells in healthy people across ages. Alongside a J-beta primer mix, a sample-barcoded 5' primer served in a second PCR lasting roughly 7 to 12 cycles. TCRdb ran MiXCR on the 5' RACE reads and lists one entry per CDR3 protein. The sample carries some 1.5 million distinct CDR3 sequences, over 25% recorded once. The sequencing sample was made of blood. These receptors originate from a woman between 25 and 40 years old in good health.

The chain recombines TRBV18 with TRBJ2-7; maybe TRBD1 (6 bases). The V and J ends lost 3 bases and 4 bases respectively, with 13 bases between them. CDR3 length: 14 amino acids. Germline loops: CDR1 KGHSH, CDR2 LQKENI. The CDR3 DNA is TGTGCCAGCTCACCTCCGGCTAGGGGGTACGAGCAGTACTTC. Amino acids: CASSPPARGYEQYF.

This clonotype occurred a few times. The rearrangement links TRBV9 to TRBJ2-5; TRBD1 matches 9 bases. This CDR3 spans 14 amino acids. V was pared by 1 base and J by 11 bases, with 9 bases of the junction left unmatched. The germline gives CDR1 SGDLS, CDR2 YYNGEE. The CDR3 sequence: CASSVSDRGNEQYF. In DNA form, the CDR3 reads TGTGCCAGCAGCGTATCGGACAGGGGAAATGAGCAGTACTTC.

This clonotype was observed a few times. This sequence joins TRBV9 and TRBJ1-2; TRBD1 might be the D (5 bases). Trimming took 0 bases from V and 5 from J, leaving 14 bases between them. This CDR3 comprises 15 residues. Germline assignment: CDR1 SGDLS and CDR2 YYNGEE. For the CDR3, the DNA is TGTGCCAGCAGCGTAGAGGACGGAAGGGGTTATGGCTACACCTTC. Translation gives CASSVEDGRGYGYTF.

The rearrangement joins TRBV4-1 to TRBJ1-4; D gene unclear. Trimming pared 4 bases from V and 2 bases from J, leaving 17 bases between. This CDR3 region has 17 residues. Germline-derived CDR1 and CDR2 are MGHRA and YSYEKL. The CDR3, as DNA: TGCGCCAGCAGCCGGGCCTACCTAATGGGGACTAATGAAAAACTGTTTTTT. Its translation: CASSRAYLMGTNEKLFF.

In regard to this clonotype: The junction differs from germline at one of its ends, possibly a read error. V usage is TRBV5-1 and J usage is TRBJ2-2; D may correspond to TRBD1 or TRBD2 (5 bases each). This CDR3 is built from 16 residues. Germline CDR1 is SGHRS and CDR2 is YFSETQ. CDR3 sequence (DNA): TGCGCCAGCAGCTTGGAACCAGTCGGGGCCACCGGGGAGCGGTTTTTT. This sequence encodes CASSLEPVGATGERFF.

CDR3 loop: CSGIKTSYNEQFF. The DNA for the CDR3 is TGCAGTGGTATAAAGACTTCCTACAATGAGCAGTTCTTC. The genes are TRBV20-1 and TRBJ2-1; the D is unclear. V was pared by 7 bases and J by 1 base, with 11 bases between. Germline values: CDR1 DFQATT, CDR2 SNEGSKA (reference sequence). This CDR3 contains 13 residues.

The chain employs TRBV6-5 and TRBJ2-5; the D is unclear. CDR3 length: 15 residues. The germline V gene has CDR1 MNHEY and CDR2 SVGAGI. Deletions cut 2 bases from V and 1 base from J, with 11 bases between. Written as DNA, the CDR3 is TGTGCCAGCAGTTACAGAGGTACCCCCCAAGAGACCCAGTACTTC. Residues: CASSYRGTPQETQYF.

Concerning this clonotype itself: A much larger clone differs from this one at a single base, so this may be a read error. The chain links TRBV20-1 to TRBJ2-4; D is perhaps TRBD2 (5 bases). The DNA matches TRBJ2-7 better at its end, which makes the J call doubtful. The CDR3 sequence is 13 residues long. Germline V gene sequence: CDR1 DFQATT, CDR2 SNEGSKA (reference sequence). This chain's CDR3 is CSAGPGLSHEQYF. In DNA form, the CDR3 reads TGCAGTGCTGGACCAGGACTCAGCCACGAGCAGTACTTC.

This clonotype occurred many times. The gene calls are TRBV7-9 and TRBJ1-2; the match to TRBD1 covers 9 bases. Germline CDR1 is SEHNR and CDR2 is FQNEAQ (reference sequence). The CDR3 totals 14 residues. V gave up 5 bases and J gave up 7 bases; unmatched junction bases: 8. This chain's CDR3 is CASSLSQGAIGYTF. The CDR3 DNA is TGTGCCAGCAGCCTCTCACAGGGGGCCATTGGCTACACCTTC.

As regards this clonotype: A much larger clonotype is one base distant, so this may be a read error. The chain couples TRBV20-1 to TRBJ2-7; the match to TRBD2 covers 9 bases. Germline-derived CDR1 and CDR2 are DFQATT and SNEGSKA (reference sequence). Unmatched junction bases numbered 9, after V lost 6 bases and J lost 6 bases. The CDR3 has 13 residues. The CDR3 DNA sequence: TGCAGTGCCGTAGCGGGAGTCGGCCGCGAGCAGTACTTC. Encoded protein: CSAVAGVGREQYF.

In this sample, this clonotype turned up a few times. The rearrangement joins TRBV12-3 or TRBV12-4 to TRBJ1-1; TRBD1 is a possible D gene (5 bases). CDR3 length: 14 amino acids. Trimming cost V 5 bases and J 11 bases, with 21 bases left between them. For the CDR3, the DNA is TGTGCCAGCAGTCGAGGCCGCGAAGGATCAGGGGCTTTCTTT. Translation gives CASSRGREGSGAFF.

The sample holds a few counts of this clonotype. The chain uses TRBV10-3 and TRBJ2-7; D ambiguous. The CDR3 is 16 residues long. Between the trimmed V and J ends, which lost 8 bases and 1 base, there was a span of 21 bases. Germline V gene lookup returns CDR1 ENHRY and CDR2 SYGVKD. CDR3 nucleotides: TGTGCCATCTCGGGCCAGACAACCTTCCTTTCCTACGAGCAGTACTTC. Protein product: CAISGQTTFLSYEQYF.

This clonotype was seen repeatedly, ten times or more. The CDR3 is CASSSGTGGYNEQFF. CDR3 coding DNA: TGCGCCAGCAGTTCCGGGACAGGGGGATACAATGAGCAGTTCTTC. This rearrangement joins TRBV5-1 to TRBJ2-1; 11 nucleotides agree with TRBD1. V lost 5 bases, J lost 4 bases, and 5 bases stayed unmatched. In germline, CDR1 is SGHRS, CDR2 YFSETQ. This CDR3 comprises 15 residues.

The chain links TRBV30 to TRBJ1-2, with 8 nucleotides matching TRBD1. Germline-derived CDR1 and CDR2 are GTSNPN and SVGIG (reference sequence). Losses at the gene ends were 0 bases for V and 8 bases for J; bases not matched to a gene: 8. There are 14 residues in the CDR3. The CDR3 loop is CAWSVPGQGKGYTF. The CDR3 bases are TGTGCCTGGAGTGTACCCGGACAGGGAAAGGGCTACACCTTC.

The chain combines TRBV7-2 with TRBJ2-4; no clear D gene. The end of the DNA fits TRBJ2-7 better, so the J call may be wrong. CDR3 size: 15 residues. Per the germline V gene, CDR1 is SGHTA and CDR2 is FQGNSA. CDR3 amino acids: CASSLDLDLGYEQYF. CDR3 bases: TGTGCCAGCAGCTTAGACCTAGATCTCGGATACGAGCAGTACTTC.

This clonotype was counted at least ten times. The CDR3 DNA is TGTGCCAGCAGCTGGGACAGTTCTTCCTACGAGCAGTACTTC. Translated, it gives CASSWDSSSYEQYF. V is TRBV28 and J is TRBJ2-7, with 7 positions matching TRBD1. The V gene end was trimmed by 6 bases and the J gene end by 1 base; junction bases not matched to a gene: 6. The CDR3 is made up of 14 amino acids. Germline V gene data show CDR1 as MDHEN and CDR2 as SYDVKM. The full variable domain, with the rest looked up from reference TRBV28 and TRBJ2-7, is DVKVTQSSRYLVKRTGEKVFLECVQDMDHENMFWYRQDPGLGLRLIYFSYDVKMKEKGDIPEGYSVSREKKERFSLILESASTNQTSMYLCASSWDSSSYEQYFGPGTRLTVT.

This chain connects TRBV5-5 to TRBJ2-7; no reliable D call. CDR1 is SGHKS, CDR2 YYEKEE, per germline (reference sequence). The CDR3 covers 14 residues. The V end lost 0 bases, the J end lost 2 bases, and 9 bases lay between the germline ends. CDR3 nucleotide sequence: TGTGCCAGCAGCTTGGCGGGCATGCCCTACGAGCAGTACTTC. It specifies CASSLAGMPYEQYF.

CDR3 protein: CASGDGDSADTQYF. In DNA form, the CDR3 reads TGTGCCAGCGGGGACGGAGACAGCGCAGATACGCAGTATTTT. The J gene is TRBJ2-3, the V gene TRBV9; D possibly matches TRBD1 or TRBD2 (5 bases each). This CDR3 has 14 residues. Germline assignment: CDR1 SGDLS and CDR2 YYNGEE. Between the trimmed V and J ends, which lost 7 bases and 4 bases, there was a span of 16 bases.

The chain couples TRBV20-1 to TRBJ2-3; D call uncertain. The V end was cut by 7 bases, the J end by 6 bases, with 14 bases between. This CDR3 is built from 12 residues. Germline V gene data show CDR1 as DFQATT and CDR2 as SNEGSKA (reference sequence). CDR3 sequence (DNA): TGCAGTGTTTCAAAAGCAACGGATACGCAGTATTTT. This encodes CSVSKATDTQYF.

A remark on this clonotype: The conserved final phenylalanine or tryptophan is absent from the CDR3, which likely points to a read error. The V call is TRBV15, the J call TRBJ2-3; no reliable D call. The CDR3 is 15 amino acids. V was cut by 0 bases and J by 0 bases, with 7 bases left in between. Germline lookup yields CDR1 LNHNV and CDR2 YYDKDF (reference sequence). The DNA for the CDR3 is TGTGCCACCAGCAGAGATTGGCAGAGCACAGATACGCAGTATGTT. Amino acid sequence: CATSRDWQSTDTQYV.

This sequence joins TRBV29-1 and TRBJ2-4, with D perhaps matching TRBD1 or TRBD2 (5 bases each). Matching the DNA end better, TRBJ2-5 makes the J call doubtful. This CDR3 has 14 amino acids. CDR1 is SQVTM and CDR2 is ANQGSEA in the germline V gene. DNA for the CDR3: TGCAGCGTTCACCCGGGACCCCTCCAAGAGACCCAGTACTTC. This codes for CSVHPGPLQETQYF.